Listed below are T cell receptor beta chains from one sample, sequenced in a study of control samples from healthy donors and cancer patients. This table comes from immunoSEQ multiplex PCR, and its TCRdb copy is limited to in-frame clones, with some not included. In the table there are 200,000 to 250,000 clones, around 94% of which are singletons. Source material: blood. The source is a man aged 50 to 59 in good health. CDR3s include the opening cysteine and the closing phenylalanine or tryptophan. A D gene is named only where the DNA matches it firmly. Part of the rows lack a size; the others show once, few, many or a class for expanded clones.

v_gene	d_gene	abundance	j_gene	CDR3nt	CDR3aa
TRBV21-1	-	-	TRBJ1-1	TGTGCCAGCAGCAAAGCTAGGGCAGGGATGAACACTGAAGCTTTCTTT	CASSKARAGMNTEAFF
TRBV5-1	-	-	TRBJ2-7	TGCGCCAGCAGCCAAATCGGAGCACCACTTTCCTACGAGCAGTACTTC	CASSQIGAPLSYEQYF
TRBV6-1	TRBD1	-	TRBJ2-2	TGTGCCAGCAGTGACCGGGGGCTTAGGACAGGGCCCACCGGGGAGCTGTTTTTT	CASSDRGLRTGPTGELFF
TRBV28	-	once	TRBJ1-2	TGTGCCAGCAGTCTCTACAGGGCTGGCTACACCTTC	CASSLYRAGYTF
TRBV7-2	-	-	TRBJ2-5	TGTGCCAGCAGCTTAGGTGGGGGTGGGCCCCAAGAGACCCAGTACTTC	CASSLGGGGPQETQYF
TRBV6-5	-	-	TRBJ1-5	TGTGCCAGCAGTTTCATTGATGTAAGCAATCAGCCCCAGCATTTT	CASSFIDVSNQPQHF
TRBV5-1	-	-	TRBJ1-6	TGCGCCAGCAGCTTGGCCTGGGCAGGATTGTCACCCCTCCACTTT	CASSLAWAGLSPLHF
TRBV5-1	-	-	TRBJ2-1	TGCGCCAGCAGCGCCGGGACCGCACCCAATGAGCAGTTCTTC	CASSAGTAPNEQFF
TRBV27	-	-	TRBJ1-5	TGTGCCAGCAGTAGAGAGGGGGGGCGGTATCAGCCCCAGCATTTT	CASSREGGRYQPQHF
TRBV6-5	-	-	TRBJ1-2	TGTGCCAGCAGTTATATTGAGGGGGTGAACTATGGCTACACCTTC	CASSYIEGVNYGYTF
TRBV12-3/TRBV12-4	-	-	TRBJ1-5	TGTGCCAGCACCCTTACTGAGAATCAGCCCCAGCATTTT	CASTLTENQPQHF
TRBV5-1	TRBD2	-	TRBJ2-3	TGCGCCAGCAGCCCGGGAGCGGGGGGGCTTGAGACAGATACGCAGTATTTT	CASSPGAGGLETDTQYF
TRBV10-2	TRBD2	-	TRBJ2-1	TGCGCCAGCAGAGGACTAGCGGGGCCTTACAATGAGCAGTTCTTC	CASRGLAGPYNEQFF
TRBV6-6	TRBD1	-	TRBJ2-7	TGTGCCAGCAGAACAGGGGTCTCCTACGAGCAGTACTTC	CASRTGVSYEQYF
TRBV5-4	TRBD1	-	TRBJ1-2	TGTGCCAGCAGCCTCGGGACAGGGAATGGCTACACCTTC	CASSLGTGNGYTF
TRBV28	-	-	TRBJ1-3	TGTGCCAGCAGTTCGCAGGGGTTGGGGATCCCTGGAAACACCATATATTTT	CASSSQGLGIPGNTIYF
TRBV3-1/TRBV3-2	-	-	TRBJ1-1	TGTGCCAGCAGCGCCCGGGGGGGGGTATTTGAAGCTTTCTTT	CASSARGGVFEAFF